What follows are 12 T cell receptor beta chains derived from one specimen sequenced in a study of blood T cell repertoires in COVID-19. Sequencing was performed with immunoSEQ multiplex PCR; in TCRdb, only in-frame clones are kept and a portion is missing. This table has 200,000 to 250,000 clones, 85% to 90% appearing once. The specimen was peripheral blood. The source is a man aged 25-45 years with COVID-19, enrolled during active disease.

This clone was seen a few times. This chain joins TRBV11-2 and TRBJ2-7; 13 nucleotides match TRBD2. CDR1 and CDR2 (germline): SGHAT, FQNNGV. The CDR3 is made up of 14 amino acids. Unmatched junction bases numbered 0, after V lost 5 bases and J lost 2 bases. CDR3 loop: CASSGLAGAYEQYF. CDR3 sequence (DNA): TGTGCCAGCAGCGGACTAGCGGGGGCCTACGAGCAGTACTTC.

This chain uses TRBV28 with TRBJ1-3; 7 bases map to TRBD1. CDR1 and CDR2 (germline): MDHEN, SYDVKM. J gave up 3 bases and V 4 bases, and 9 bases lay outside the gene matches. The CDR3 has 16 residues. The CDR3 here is CASSSTLQGLGNTIYF. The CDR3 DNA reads TGTGCCAGCAGTTCCACCTTACAGGGGCTTGGAAACACCATATATTTT.

The CDR3 is CASSFQGGEQFF. In DNA form, the CDR3 reads TGTGCCAGCAGCTTCCAGGGAGGGGAGCAGTTCTTC. This chain connects TRBV11-3 to TRBJ2-1; TRBD2 aligns across 7 bases. J lost 10 bases, V lost 3 bases, and 3 bases had no gene match. Looked up from germline, CDR1 is SGHNT and CDR2 is YENEEA. The CDR3 length is 12 residues.

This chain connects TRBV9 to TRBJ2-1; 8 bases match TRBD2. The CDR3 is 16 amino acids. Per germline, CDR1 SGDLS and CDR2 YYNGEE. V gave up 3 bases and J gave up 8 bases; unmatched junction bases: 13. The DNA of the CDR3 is TGTGCCAGCAGCGCGATCGGGGGGGCCGGATTTGATGAGCAGTTCTTC. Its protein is CASSAIGGAGFDEQFF.

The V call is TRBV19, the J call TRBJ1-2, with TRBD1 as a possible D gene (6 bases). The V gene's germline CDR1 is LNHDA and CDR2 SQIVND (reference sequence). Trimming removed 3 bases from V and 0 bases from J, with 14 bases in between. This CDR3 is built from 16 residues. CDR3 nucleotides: TGTGCCAGTAGTATTCAACCCGGACAGCCTAACTATGGCTACACCTTC. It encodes CASSIQPGQPNYGYTF.

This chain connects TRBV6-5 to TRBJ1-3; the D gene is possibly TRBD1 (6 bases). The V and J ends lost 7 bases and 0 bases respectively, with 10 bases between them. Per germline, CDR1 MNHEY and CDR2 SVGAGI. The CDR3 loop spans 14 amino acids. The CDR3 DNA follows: TGTGCCAGCATACAGGGCGGCTCTGGAAACACCATATATTTT. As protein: CASIQGGSGNTIYF.

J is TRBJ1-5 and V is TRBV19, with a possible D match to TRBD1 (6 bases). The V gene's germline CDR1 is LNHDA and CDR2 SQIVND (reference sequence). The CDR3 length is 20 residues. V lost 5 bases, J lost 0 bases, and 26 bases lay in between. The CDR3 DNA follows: TGTGCCAGTAGTTCCCGACCTCCGGGACACCGAAGGGGTAGCAATCAGCCCCAGCATTTT. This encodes CASSSRPPGHRRGSNQPQHF.

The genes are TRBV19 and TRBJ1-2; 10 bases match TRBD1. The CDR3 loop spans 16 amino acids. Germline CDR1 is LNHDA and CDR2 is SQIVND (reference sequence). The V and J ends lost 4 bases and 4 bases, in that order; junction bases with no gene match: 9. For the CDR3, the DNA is TGTGCCAGTAGTAACAGGGACAGGGGCTTCCTCTATGGCTACACCTTC. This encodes CASSNRDRGFLYGYTF.

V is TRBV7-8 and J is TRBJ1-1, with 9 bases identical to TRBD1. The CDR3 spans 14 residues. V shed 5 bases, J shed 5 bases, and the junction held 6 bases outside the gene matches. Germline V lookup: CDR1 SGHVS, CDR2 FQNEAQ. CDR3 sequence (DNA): TGTGCCAGCAGCCTCCGGACAGGGGCTACTGAAGCTTTCTTT. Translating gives CASSLRTGATEAFF.

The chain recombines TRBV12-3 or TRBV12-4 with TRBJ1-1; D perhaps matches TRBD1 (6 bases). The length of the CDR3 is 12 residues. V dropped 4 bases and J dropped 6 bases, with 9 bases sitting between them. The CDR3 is CASSSQGPEAFF. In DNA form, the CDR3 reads TGTGCCAGCAGTTCACAGGGCCCTGAAGCTTTCTTT.

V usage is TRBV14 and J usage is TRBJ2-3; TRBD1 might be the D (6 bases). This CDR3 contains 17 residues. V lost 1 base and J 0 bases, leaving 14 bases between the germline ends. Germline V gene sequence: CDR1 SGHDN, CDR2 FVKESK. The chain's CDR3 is CASSQGPGQLSTDTQYF. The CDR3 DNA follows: TGTGCCAGCAGCCAAGGGCCCGGACAGTTGAGCACAGATACGCAGTATTTT.

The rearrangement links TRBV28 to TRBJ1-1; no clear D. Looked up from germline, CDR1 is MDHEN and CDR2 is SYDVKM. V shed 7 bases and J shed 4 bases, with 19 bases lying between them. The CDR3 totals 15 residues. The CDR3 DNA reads TGTGCCAGCAACGAGGGAGGGAAGGAGGGCACTGAAGCTTTCTTT. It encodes CASNEGGKEGTEAFF. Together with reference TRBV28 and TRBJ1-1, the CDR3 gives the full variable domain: DVKVTQSSRYLVKRTGEKVFLECVQDMDHENMFWYRQDPGLGLRLIYFSYDVKMKEKGDIPEGYSVSREKKERFSLILESASTNQTSMYLCASNEGGKEGTEAFFGQGTRLTVV.